These 6 T cell receptor beta chains were sequenced from one sample in a study of T-cell reconstitution after alpha-beta-depleted transplantation in children. Unique molecular identifiers were used to barcode this TCRbeta library. TCRdb recomputed calls from the PCR reads with MiXCR, one row per CDR3 protein. The sample lists a few hundred thousand distinct CDR3 sequences, 25% to 30% occurring once. This material consisted of PBMCs, taken before TCRalphabeta/CD19-depleted stem cell transplant. Receptors were obtained from a boy under two years old with Wiskott-Aldrich syndrome, due to receive a stem cell transplant.

CDR3 region: CASRAGTSGRAEQFF. Written as DNA, the CDR3 is TGTGCCAGCAGAGCCGGGACTAGCGGGAGGGCTGAGCAGTTCTTC. This chain joins TRBV27 and TRBJ2-1; 16 nucleotides line up with TRBD2. Germline CDR1 reads MNHEY; CDR2 reads SMNVEV (reference sequence). CDR3 size: 15 residues. The junction had 5 bases not matched to a gene; V was cut back by 6 bases and J by 9 bases.

This clonotype was observed a few times. The chain has TRBV7-7 and TRBJ2-3, with TRBD2 identical over 7 bases. V lost 3 bases, J lost 5 bases, and 5 bases stayed unmatched. CDR3 length equals 14 residues. Germline CDR1 reads SSHAT; CDR2 reads FNYEAQ (reference sequence). The CDR3 bases are TGTGCCAGCAGCTTGCGGGAGACTGGAGATACGCAGTATTTT. The encoded protein is CASSLRETGDTQYF.

This clonotype was observed a handful of times. The V and J genes are TRBV7-9 and TRBJ1-2; a possible D gene is TRBD1 (5 bases). The CDR3 runs 12 residues. The V gene lost 9 bases and the J gene lost 6 bases, with 14 bases spanning the gap. The germline V gene encodes CDR1 SEHNR and CDR2 FQNEAQ (reference sequence). The CDR3 DNA reads as TGTGCCAGTACGGGACCCAAGAATGGCTACACCTTC. Protein sequence: CASTGPKNGYTF.

J is TRBJ1-3 and V is TRBV12-3 or TRBV12-4; D not certain. CDR3 length: 14 amino acids. The V and J ends lost 7 bases and 0 bases respectively, with 10 bases between them. For the CDR3, the DNA is TGTGCCAGCACCACCCTGAGCTCTGGAAACACCATATATTTT. This codes for CASTTLSSGNTIYF.

The chain combines TRBV10-2 with TRBJ1-3; D unresolved. There are 15 residues in the CDR3. Trimming took off 1 base at V and 4 bases at J, with 11 bases between the two ends. The germline CDR1 and CDR2 sequences are WSHSY and SAAADI. This chain's CDR3 is CASSEFDWSGNTIYF. The CDR3 DNA sequence: TGCGCCAGCAGTGAGTTCGACTGGTCGGGAAACACCATATATTTT.

This clonotype was counted a few times. The rearrangement uses TRBV10-3 and TRBJ2-1, with D perhaps matching TRBD2 (6 bases). Trimming stripped 8 bases from V and 4 bases from J, with 9 bases between. This CDR3 has 12 amino acids. Germline V gives CDR1 ENHRY, CDR2 SYGVKD. The CDR3 loop is CAISGVYNEQFF. In DNA, the CDR3 is TGTGCCATCTCGGGGGTTTACAATGAGCAGTTCTTC.